The TCR beta chain under discussion was sequenced for a study of blood T cells in healthy people across ages. General study findings and limits: It was held that diversity estimates obtained from one million T cells represented underestimates.

This clonotype was observed a handful of times. The antigen is unknown. One end of the junction does not line up with germline, which may come from a read error. This CDR3 has 13 residues. The germline V gene has CDR1 WSHSY and CDR2 SAAADI. The authors ran a second PCR of about 6 to 12 cycles using a sample-barcoded 5' primer and a J-beta primer mix. TCRdb re-called the 5' RACE reads through MiXCR, storing one row per CDR3 protein. The sample lists around 1.5 million distinct CDR3 sequences; around 36% were seen once. The chain employs TRBV10-2 and TRBJ2-3; D may be TRBD1 or TRBD2 (6 bases each). The receptor was derived from a woman aged 25 to 45 in good health. The sequenced sample consisted of blood. In DNA form, the CDR3 reads TGCGCCAACATTGACGGGGGCACGGATACGCAGTATTTT. Amino acid sequence: CANIDGGTDTQYF.